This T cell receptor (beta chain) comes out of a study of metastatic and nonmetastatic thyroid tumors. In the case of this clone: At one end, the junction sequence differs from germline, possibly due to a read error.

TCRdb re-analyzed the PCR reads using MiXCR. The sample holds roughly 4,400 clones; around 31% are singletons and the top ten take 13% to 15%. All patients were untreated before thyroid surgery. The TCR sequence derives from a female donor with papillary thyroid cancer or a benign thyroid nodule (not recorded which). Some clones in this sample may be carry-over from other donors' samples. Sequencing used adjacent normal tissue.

CDR3 amino acids: CAISSYGGRAGRSYEQYF. The CDR3 nucleotides read TGCGCCATCAGCTCATATGGCGGGAGGGCCGGCAGGTCCTATGAGCAGTACTTC. This chain joins TRBV5-1 and TRBJ2-7, with 9 nucleotides matching TRBD2. The CDR3 contains 18 residues. CDR1 and CDR2 (germline): SGHRS, YFSETQ.